The 32 T cell receptor beta chains below come from one sample, sequenced in a study of blood T cell repertoires in COVID-19. Repertoires were generated with immunoSEQ multiplex PCR, while TCRdb's copy carries only in-frame clones and drops some. Of 300,000 to 350,000 clones listed, nearly 90% are singletons. The sequenced material came from peripheral blood. These receptors were taken from a woman in her thirties or forties with COVID-19, enrolled during active disease.

The CDR3 protein is CASTLQRTSGNTIYF. The CDR3 DNA reads as TGTGCCAGCACCCTCCAGAGGACATCTGGAAACACCATATATTTT. V gene TRBV28 combines with J gene TRBJ1-3; D is possibly TRBD1 (5 bases). Germline V CDR1 and CDR2: MDHEN, SYDVKM. The germline V and J ends were trimmed by 7 bases and 1 base, with 14 bases remaining between them. The CDR3 covers 15 residues.

The DNA of the CDR3 is TGTGCCAGTATGGGAGCTCGCAGGGGGCAAGGTGAGCAGTTCTTC. Encoded protein: CASMGARRGQGEQFF. V gene TRBV19 combines with J gene TRBJ2-1, with TRBD1 matching 8 bases. V lost 7 bases and J lost 9; bases outside the gene matches: 14. The CDR3 has 15 residues. Germline loops: CDR1 LNHDA, CDR2 SQIVND (reference sequence). The full variable domain, rest sourced from reference TRBV19 and TRBJ2-1, is DGGITQSPKYLFRKEGQNVTLSCEQNLNHDAMYWYRQDPGQGLRLIYYSQIVNDFQKGDIAEGYSVSREKKESFPLTVTSAQKNPTAFYLCASMGARRGQGEQFFGPGTRLTVL.

On this clone: One junction end disagrees with the germline gene, perhaps due to a read error. V usage is TRBV6-5 and J usage is TRBJ2-7; D may be TRBD2 (6 bases). Germline V lookup: CDR1 MNHEY, CDR2 SVGAGI. This CDR3 spans 13 amino acids. CDR3 loop: CTSRGTGGYEQYF. CDR3 bases: TGCACATCCCGGGGGACCGGGGGCTACGAGCAGTACTTC.

The chain carries TRBV7-2 and TRBJ2-1; weak D call: TRBD1 (6 bases). The CDR3 spans 12 residues. Trimming shortened V by 5 bases and J by 13 bases, and 15 bases separated the two germline ends. Germline loops: CDR1 SGHTA, CDR2 FQGNSA. In nucleotides, the CDR3 is TGTGCCAGCAGCCACCGACAGGTCCTACAGTTCTTC. As protein: CASSHRQVLQFF.

The genes are TRBV7-2 and TRBJ1-2; tentatively, D is TRBD1 (6 bases). V lost 5 bases to trimming and J lost 0 bases, with 13 bases between them. The germline CDR1 and CDR2 sequences are SGHTA and FQGNSA. This CDR3 is 15 amino acids long. The CDR3 reads CASSLSTGTNYGYTF. The DNA for the CDR3 is TGTGCCAGCAGCCTCTCGACAGGTACTAACTATGGCTACACCTTC.

This clone was detected only once. Other DNA sequences of this sample code for an identical CDR3. V and J are TRBV9 and TRBJ2-7; weak D call: TRBD2 (5 bases). CDR1 SGDLS and CDR2 YYNGEE come from the germline V gene. The ends were cut back, 0 bases at V and 2 bases at J, with 9 bases in the middle. The CDR3 runs to 14 residues. CDR3: CASSVAGETYEQYF. CDR3 in DNA: TGTGCCAGCAGCGTAGCTGGGGAGACCTACGAGCAGTACTTC.

This chain joins TRBV5-1 and TRBJ1-4; possible D gene TRBD1, 5 bases. The V gene's germline CDR1 is SGHRS and CDR2 YFSETQ. This CDR3 region has 17 residues. V was trimmed by 0 bases and J by 0 bases, leaving 12 bases between them. The CDR3 DNA reads as TGCGCCAGCAGCTTGGGGGCAGGGCCCGCAACTAATGAAAAACTGTTTTTT. Its protein product is CASSLGAGPATNEKLFF.

This clone occurred once. The chain couples TRBV4-3 to TRBJ2-5, with 10 bases that match TRBD2. The V gene's germline CDR1 is LGHNA and CDR2 YSLEER. Trimming removed 0 bases from V and 3 bases from J; junction bases left unmatched: 1. The CDR3 covers 15 residues. The CDR3 DNA is TGCGCCAGCAGCCAAGAACTAGCGGGGAAAGAGACCCAGTACTTC. This encodes CASSQELAGKETQYF.

This clone was found once. This sequence joins TRBV5-1 and TRBJ1-3; a possible D gene is TRBD1 (5 bases). CDR1 is SGHRS and CDR2 is YFSETQ in the germline V gene. The CDR3 spans 16 residues. V was clipped by 0 bases and J by 0 bases, with 10 bases between them. CDR3 protein: CASSLVGPSSGNTIYF. The CDR3 region has the DNA TGCGCCAGCAGCTTGGTGGGGCCAAGCTCTGGAAACACCATATATTTT.

In this sample, this clone turned up a few times. The chain joins TRBV28 to TRBJ1-2, with 8 bases that match TRBD1. In germline, CDR1 is MDHEN, CDR2 SYDVKM. CDR3 length: 16 amino acids. Trimming at V came to 3 bases and at J to 4 bases, leaving 10 bases not matched to a gene. The CDR3 reads CASSFPTGGSSYGYTF. In DNA, the CDR3 is TGTGCCAGCAGTTTCCCCACAGGGGGATCATCCTATGGCTACACCTTC.

V and J are TRBV6-5 and TRBJ2-2; TRBD2 is a possible D gene (6 bases). Deletions cut 0 bases from V and 7 bases from J, with 15 bases between. Germline values: CDR1 MNHEY, CDR2 SVGAGI. The CDR3 is made up of 16 amino acids. Written as DNA, the CDR3 is TGTGCCAGCAGTTACTCGGGGACTGGAAATGGCGGGGAGCTGTTTTTT. Translated, it gives CASSYSGTGNGGELFF.

This chain connects TRBV2 to TRBJ2-2, with D perhaps matching TRBD1 (6 bases). V was trimmed by 4 bases and J by 0 bases, leaving 9 bases between them. CDR3 length: 15 amino acids. Germline CDR1 reads SNHLY; CDR2 reads FYNNEI. CDR3 coding DNA: TGTGCCAGCAGTGGACAGGACGCGAACACCGGGGAGCTGTTTTTT. Protein sequence: CASSGQDANTGELFF.

The chain combines TRBV18 with TRBJ1-2; TRBD1 might be the D (5 bases). CDR3 size: 15 residues. V was pared by 3 bases and J by 0 bases, with 11 bases between. Germline CDR1 and CDR2: KGHSH and LQKENI. CDR3 region: CASSPQGEANYGYTF. The CDR3 bases are TGTGCCAGCTCACCCCAGGGCGAAGCTAACTATGGCTACACCTTC.

This clone was seen once. V gene TRBV28 combines with J gene TRBJ2-3; TRBD2 aligns across 9 bases. Germline CDR1 MDHEN, CDR2 SYDVKM. This CDR3 region has 16 residues. V lost 6 bases and J lost 1; bases outside the gene matches: 8. Written as DNA, the CDR3 is TGTGCCAGCAGGGCCCTAGCGGGGAGAGGCACAGATACGCAGTATTTT. It specifies CASRALAGRGTDTQYF.

The chain employs TRBV12-5 and TRBJ2-7; TRBD1 matches at 10 bases. The CDR3 totals 14 residues. Germline V gene lookup returns CDR1 LGHNT and CDR2 FRNRAP. V shed 5 bases, J shed 5 bases, and the junction held 6 bases outside the gene matches. In nucleotides, the CDR3 is TGTGCTAGTGGTCCGGGACAGGGGACCCACGAGCAGTACTTC. Its translation is CASGPGQGTHEQYF.

The chain combines TRBV19 with TRBJ2-2, with TRBD2 matching over 9 bases. Losses at the gene ends were 6 bases for V and 6 bases for J; bases not matched to a gene: 8. The CDR3 is 15 residues long. The germline V gene has CDR1 LNHDA and CDR2 SQIVND (reference sequence). CDR3 DNA sequence: TGTGCCAGTAGGCGACTAGCGGACGGCGCCGGGGAGCTGTTTTTT. The encoded protein is CASRRLADGAGELFF.

This chain uses TRBV19 with TRBJ1-2; maybe TRBD1 (6 bases). Germline V gene sequence: CDR1 LNHDA, CDR2 SQIVND (reference sequence). The CDR3 contains 15 residues. The germline V and J ends were trimmed by 2 bases and 6 bases, with 16 bases remaining between them. This CDR3 reads CASSILQGKGDGYTF. For the CDR3, the DNA is TGTGCCAGTAGTATACTACAGGGCAAAGGGGATGGCTACACCTTC.

In this sample, this clone turned up once. The V gene is TRBV28, the J gene TRBJ1-5, with 7 bases that match TRBD1. The trim removed 1 base at V and 5 bases at J, leaving 5 bases unmatched. CDR3 length: 15 amino acids. From germline, CDR1 is MDHEN and CDR2 SYDVKM. CDR3 residues: CASSLSGTVDQPQHF. CDR3 in DNA: TGTGCCAGCAGTTTATCCGGGACAGTCGATCAGCCCCAGCATTTT.

This chain links TRBV6-1 with TRBJ2-2; a possible D gene is TRBD1 (5 bases). CDR3 length: 15 residues. Trimming stripped 1 base from V and 4 bases from J, with 10 bases between. Per the germline V gene, CDR1 is MNHNS and CDR2 is SASEGT. This CDR3 is CASSEGGPATGELFF. The CDR3 DNA reads TGTGCCAGCAGTGAAGGGGGCCCGGCCACCGGGGAGCTGTTTTTT.

The chain employs TRBV9 and TRBJ2-7, with TRBD1 matching 9 bases. CDR1 is SGDLS and CDR2 is YYNGEE in the germline V gene. The CDR3 covers 15 residues. Trimming at V came to 6 bases and at J to 2 bases, leaving 9 bases not matched to a gene. CDR3 amino acids: CASTRGQGNTYEQYF. The CDR3 bases are TGTGCCAGCACCAGGGGACAGGGTAATACCTACGAGCAGTACTTC.

V gene TRBV28 combines with J gene TRBJ1-5, with 7 positions matching TRBD1. The trim removed 4 bases at V and 1 base at J, leaving 4 bases unmatched. This CDR3 contains 15 residues. CDR1 is MDHEN and CDR2 is SYDVKM in the germline V gene. For the CDR3, the DNA is TGTGCCAGCAGTTCTAGGGGGCCCAGCAATCAGCCCCAGCATTTT. Translation: CASSSRGPSNQPQHF.

The CDR3: CASSSSGELFF. The CDR3 DNA is TGTGCCAGCAGTTCCTCCGGGGAGCTGTTTTTT. The chain recombines TRBV27 with TRBJ2-2, with unresolved D. Trimming shortened V by 4 bases and J by 6 bases, and 3 bases separated the two germline ends. Germline-derived CDR1 and CDR2 are MNHEY and SMNVEV (reference sequence). The CDR3 runs 11 residues.

The V and J genes are TRBV24-1 and TRBJ2-5; a possible D gene is TRBD1 (6 bases). V lost 0 bases, J lost 7 bases, and 14 bases lay in between. This CDR3 is 15 amino acids long. CDR1 KGHDR and CDR2 SFDVKD come from the germline V gene. The CDR3 coding sequence is TGTGCCACCAGTGATTTGAGACAGGCGAGTGGGACCCAGTACTTC. The encoded protein is CATSDLRQASGTQYF.

The chain links TRBV6-5 to TRBJ1-1, with 7 bases identical to TRBD1. V shed 9 bases and J 1 base; nucleotides not matched to a gene: 5. The germline V gene encodes CDR1 MNHEY and CDR2 SVGAGI. This CDR3 is 13 amino acids long. CDR3 DNA: TGTGCCAGTAAGGGACAGCCGAACACTGAAGCTTTCTTT. Its translation is CASKGQPNTEAFF.

V usage is TRBV24-1 and J usage is TRBJ1-5; no clear D. Germline V gene lookup returns CDR1 KGHDR and CDR2 SFDVKD. The CDR3 is 15 amino acids. The V gene lost 4 bases and the J gene lost 0 bases, with 9 bases spanning the gap. The CDR3 DNA follows: TGTGCCACCAGTGAGGGAGTATATAGCAATCAGCCCCAGCATTTT. Translation gives CATSEGVYSNQPQHF.

This clone was recorded only once. The J gene is TRBJ2-4, the V gene TRBV19; the D gene is possibly TRBD1 (6 bases). The germline gives CDR1 LNHDA, CDR2 SQIVND (reference sequence). Trimming shortened V by 6 bases and J by 6 bases, and 21 bases separated the two germline ends. The CDR3 has 16 residues. The CDR3 region is CASRHAVPFRGNIQYF. The CDR3 region has the DNA TGTGCCAGTAGGCATGCCGTCCCGTTCAGGGGAAACATTCAGTACTTC.

The V and J genes are TRBV25-1 and TRBJ1-1; D is possibly TRBD1 (5 bases). The V and J ends lost 4 bases and 5 bases respectively, with 14 bases between them. Germline CDR1 and CDR2: MGHDK and SYGVNS. The CDR3 covers 14 residues. In DNA form, the CDR3 reads TGTGCCAGCAGTGGGCCAGGGAGGGGAACTGAAGCTTTCTTT. It specifies CASSGPGRGTEAFF.

The rearrangement uses TRBV3-1 (or the pseudogene TRBV3-2) and TRBJ2-7; TRBD2 matches at 13 bases. Germline trimming cut 0 bases from V and 0 bases from J; bases unmatched to any gene: 11. The CDR3 sequence is 20 residues long. Germline loops: CDR1 LGHDT, CDR2 YNNKEL (reference sequence). The CDR3 DNA follows: TGTGCCAGCAGCCAAGAAAGCCCGACTAGCGGGGGGCCCCCCTCCTACGAGCAGTACTTC. It is translated as CASSQESPTSGGPPSYEQYF.

The J gene is TRBJ1-1, the V gene TRBV3-1 (or the pseudogene TRBV3-2); 8 bases line up with TRBD1. The CDR3 is 14 amino acids. Germline trimming cut 1 base from V and 6 bases from J; bases unmatched to any gene: 4. The germline V gene has CDR1 LGHDT and CDR2 YNNKEL (reference sequence). This CDR3 is CASSQVDRGAEAFF. The CDR3 bases are TGTGCCAGCAGCCAAGTTGACAGGGGAGCTGAAGCTTTCTTT.

This chain links TRBV6-5 with TRBJ1-4; possible D gene TRBD1, 6 bases. Trimming cost V 5 bases and J 6 bases, with 13 bases left between them. CDR3 length equals 14 residues. CDR1 and CDR2 from the germline V gene are MNHEY and SVGAGI. CDR3: CASSPLRGYEKLFF. The CDR3 bases are TGTGCCAGCAGTCCCCTCAGGGGATATGAAAAACTGTTTTTT.

J is TRBJ1-5 and V is TRBV30, with TRBD1 as a possible D gene (5 bases). This CDR3 region has 11 residues. The V end lost 7 bases, the J end lost 8 bases, and 12 bases lay between the germline ends. Germline CDR1 reads GTSNPN; CDR2 reads SVGIG (reference sequence). The CDR3 spells CASGGGEPQHF. As DNA, the CDR3 is TGTGCCTCGGGGGGAGGGGAGCCCCAGCATTTT.

This sequence joins TRBV19 and TRBJ2-1, with TRBD2 identical over 7 bases. Germline lookup yields CDR1 LNHDA and CDR2 SQIVND (reference sequence). CDR3 length: 11 amino acids. Unmatched junction bases numbered 3, after V lost 4 bases and J lost 12 bases. CDR3: CASSTTSVQFF. Written as DNA, the CDR3 is TGTGCCAGTAGTACCACTAGCGTGCAGTTCTTC. The full variable domain, in which reference TRBV19 and TRBJ2-1 provide the parts outside the CDR3, is DGGITQSPKYLFRKEGQNVTLSCEQNLNHDAMYWYRQDPGQGLRLIYYSQIVNDFQKGDIAEGYSVSREKKESFPLTVTSAQKNPTAFYLCASSTTSVQFFGPGTRLTVL.